These 5 T cell receptor beta chains came from one sample sequenced in a study of CD8 T cells in Susac syndrome. It was with random hexamers that roughly 0.5 to 1 ug RNA was reverse transcribed. TCRdb reanalysed the immunoSEQ multiplex PCR reads using MiXCR and keeps one entry per CDR3 protein. The sample has about 300,000 distinct CDR3 sequences, 85% seen once; the top ten hold around 0.22%. Sequencing was carried out using CD8+ T cells from PBMCs. The receptors were sampled from a human donor with multiple sclerosis.

J is TRBJ2-3 and V is TRBV4-3; no definite D call. The CDR3 has 15 amino acids. Trimming shortened V by 0 bases and J by 0 bases, and 7 bases separated the two germline ends. Per the germline V gene, CDR1 is LGHNA and CDR2 is YSLEER. The CDR3 protein is CASSQDSTSTDTQYF. CDR3 DNA sequence: TGCGCCAGCAGCCAAGATTCGACTAGCACAGATACGCAGTATTTT.

The chain couples TRBV7-2 to TRBJ2-7; a weak D match, TRBD2 (6 bases). Trimming pared 6 bases from V and 6 bases from J, leaving 15 bases between. The CDR3 totals 13 residues. Germline-derived CDR1 and CDR2 are SGHTA and FQGNSA. CDR3 loop: CASSYQGGGEQYF. The CDR3 bases are TGTGCCAGCAGTTACCAGGGAGGAGGCGAGCAGTACTTC.

V gene TRBV7-3 combines with J gene TRBJ2-1; D is possibly TRBD2 (6 bases). Deletions cut 0 bases from V and 9 bases from J, with 12 bases between. From germline, CDR1 is SGHTA and CDR2 FQGTGA. CDR3 length: 14 residues. CDR3 region: CASSLTGMEGEQFF. The CDR3 DNA reads as TGTGCCAGCAGCTTAACAGGGATGGAGGGTGAGCAGTTCTTC.

The rearrangement links TRBV18 to TRBJ2-7; D is perhaps TRBD1 or TRBD2 (6 bases each). This CDR3 comprises 19 residues. CDR1 is KGHSH and CDR2 is LQKENI in the germline V gene. V was pared by 0 bases and J by 3 bases, with 24 bases between. CDR3 amino acids: CASSPPEPVGGGTGYEQYF. DNA for the CDR3: TGTGCCAGCTCACCACCGGAGCCCGTGGGGGGCGGGACCGGCTACGAGCAGTACTTC.

The rearrangement joins TRBV6-5 to TRBJ2-7; D is tentatively TRBD1 or TRBD2 (5 bases each). Trimming pared 0 bases from V and 7 bases from J, leaving 16 bases between. This CDR3 spans 15 amino acids. Germline V gives CDR1 MNHEY, CDR2 SVGAGI. CDR3 sequence: CASSYSPEGRGEQYF. The CDR3 DNA reads as TGTGCCAGCAGTTACTCCCCCGAGGGGCGCGGGGAGCAGTACTTC.